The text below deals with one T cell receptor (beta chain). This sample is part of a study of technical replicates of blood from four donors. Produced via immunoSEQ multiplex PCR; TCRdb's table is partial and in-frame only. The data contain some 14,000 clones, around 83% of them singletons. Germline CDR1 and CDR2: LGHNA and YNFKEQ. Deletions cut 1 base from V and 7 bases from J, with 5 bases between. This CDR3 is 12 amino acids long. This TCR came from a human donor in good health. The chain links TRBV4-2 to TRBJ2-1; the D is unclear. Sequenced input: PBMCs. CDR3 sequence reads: CASSQAGNEQFF. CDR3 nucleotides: TGTGCCAGCAGCCAAGCGGGTAATGAGCAGTTCTTC.